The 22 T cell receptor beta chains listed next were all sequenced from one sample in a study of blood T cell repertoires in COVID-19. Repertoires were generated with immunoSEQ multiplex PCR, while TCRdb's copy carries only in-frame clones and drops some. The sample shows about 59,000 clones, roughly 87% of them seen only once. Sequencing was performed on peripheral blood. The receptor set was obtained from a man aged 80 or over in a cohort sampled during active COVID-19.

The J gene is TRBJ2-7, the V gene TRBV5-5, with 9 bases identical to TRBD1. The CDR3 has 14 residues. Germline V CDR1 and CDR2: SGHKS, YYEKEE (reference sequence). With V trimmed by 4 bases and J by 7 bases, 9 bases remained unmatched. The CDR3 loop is CASSAGQGSAEQYF. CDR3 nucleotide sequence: TGTGCCAGCAGCGCTGGACAGGGGAGTGCGGAGCAGTACTTC.

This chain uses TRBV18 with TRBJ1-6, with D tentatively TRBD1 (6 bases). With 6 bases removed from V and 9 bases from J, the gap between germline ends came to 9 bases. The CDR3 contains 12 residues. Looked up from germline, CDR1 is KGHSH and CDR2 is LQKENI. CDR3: CASSSTGSPLHF. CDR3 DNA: TGTGCCAGCTCCTCGACAGGTTCACCCCTCCACTTT. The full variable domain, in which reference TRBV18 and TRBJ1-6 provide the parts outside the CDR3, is NAGVMQNPRHLVRRRGQEARLRCSPMKGHSHVYWYRQLPEEGLKFMVYLQKENIIDESGMPKERFSAEFPKEGPSILRIQQVVRGDSAAYFCASSSTGSPLHFGNGTRLTVT.

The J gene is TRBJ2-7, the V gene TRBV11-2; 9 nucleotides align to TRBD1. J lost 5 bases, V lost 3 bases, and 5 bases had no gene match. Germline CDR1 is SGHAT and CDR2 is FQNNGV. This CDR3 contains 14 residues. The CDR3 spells CASSFRDRDHEQYF. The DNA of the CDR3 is TGTGCCAGCAGCTTCCGGGACAGGGACCACGAGCAGTACTTC. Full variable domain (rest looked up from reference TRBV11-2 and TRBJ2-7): EAGVAQSPRYKIIEKRQSVAFWCNPISGHATLYWYQQILGQGPKLLIQFQNNGVVDDSQLPKDRFSAERLKGVDSTLKIQPAKLEDSAVYLCASSFRDRDHEQYFGPGTRLTVT.

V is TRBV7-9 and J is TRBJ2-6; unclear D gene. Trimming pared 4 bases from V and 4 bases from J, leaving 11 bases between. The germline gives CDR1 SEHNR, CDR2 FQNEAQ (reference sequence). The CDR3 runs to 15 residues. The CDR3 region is CASSSPSPGANVLTF. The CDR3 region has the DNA TGTGCCAGCAGCTCCCCATCCCCAGGGGCCAACGTCCTGACTTTC.

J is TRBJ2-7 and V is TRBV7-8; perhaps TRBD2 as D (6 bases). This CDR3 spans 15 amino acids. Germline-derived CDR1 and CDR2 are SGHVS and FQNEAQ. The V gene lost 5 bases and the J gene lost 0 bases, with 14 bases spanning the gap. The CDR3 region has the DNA TGTGCCAGCAGCATCCGGGACGGGAGCTCCTACGAGCAGTACTTC. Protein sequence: CASSIRDGSSYEQYF.

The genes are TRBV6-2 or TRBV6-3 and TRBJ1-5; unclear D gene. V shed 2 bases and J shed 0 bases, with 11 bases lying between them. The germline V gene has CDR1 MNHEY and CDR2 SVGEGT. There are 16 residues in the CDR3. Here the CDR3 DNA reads TGTGCCAGCAGTTACCCCCCGGGGATTAGCAATCAGCCCCAGCATTTT. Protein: CASSYPPGISNQPQHF.

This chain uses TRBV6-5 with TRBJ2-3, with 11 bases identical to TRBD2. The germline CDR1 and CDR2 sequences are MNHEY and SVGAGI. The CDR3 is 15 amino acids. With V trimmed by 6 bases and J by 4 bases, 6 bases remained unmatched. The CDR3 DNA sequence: TGTGCCAGCAGCCTAACTAGCGGGAGTGCAGATACGCAGTATTTT. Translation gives CASSLTSGSADTQYF.

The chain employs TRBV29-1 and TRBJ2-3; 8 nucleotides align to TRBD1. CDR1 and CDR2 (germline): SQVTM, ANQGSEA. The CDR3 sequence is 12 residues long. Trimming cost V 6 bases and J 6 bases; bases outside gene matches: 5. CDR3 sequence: CSVRDRSDTQYF. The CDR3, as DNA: TGCAGCGTCCGGGACAGGTCTGATACGCAGTATTTT.

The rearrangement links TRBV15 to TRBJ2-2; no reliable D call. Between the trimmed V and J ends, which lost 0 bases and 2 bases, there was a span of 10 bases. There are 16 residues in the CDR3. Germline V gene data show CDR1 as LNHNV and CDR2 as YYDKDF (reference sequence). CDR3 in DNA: TGTGCCACCAGCAGAGATCGGGTTATAAACACCGGGGAGCTGTTTTTT. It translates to CATSRDRVINTGELFF.

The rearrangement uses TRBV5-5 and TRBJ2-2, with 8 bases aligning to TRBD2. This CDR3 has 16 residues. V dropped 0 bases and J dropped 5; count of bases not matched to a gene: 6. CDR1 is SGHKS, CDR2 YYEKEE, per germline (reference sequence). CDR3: CASSLAFSGKTGELFF. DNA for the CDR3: TGTGCCAGCAGCTTGGCCTTTAGCGGGAAGACCGGGGAGCTGTTTTTT.

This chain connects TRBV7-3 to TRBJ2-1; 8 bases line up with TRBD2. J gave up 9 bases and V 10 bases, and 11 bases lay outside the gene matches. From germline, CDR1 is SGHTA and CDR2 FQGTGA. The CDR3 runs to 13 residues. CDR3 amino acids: CATSPGLGSEQFF. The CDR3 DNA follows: TGTGCCACCTCCCCGGGACTAGGGTCTGAGCAGTTCTTC. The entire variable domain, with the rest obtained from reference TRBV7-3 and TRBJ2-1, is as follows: GAGVSQTPSNKVTEKGKYVELRCDPISGHTALYWYRQSLGQGPEFLIYFQGTGAADDSGLPNDRFFAVRPEGSVSTLKIQRTERGDSAVYLCATSPGLGSEQFFGPGTRLTVL.

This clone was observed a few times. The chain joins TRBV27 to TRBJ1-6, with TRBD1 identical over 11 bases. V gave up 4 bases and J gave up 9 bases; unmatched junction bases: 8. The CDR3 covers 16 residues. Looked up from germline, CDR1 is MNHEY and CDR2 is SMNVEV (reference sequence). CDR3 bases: TGTGCCAGCAGTTATCTCCCCGGGACAGGGGGTTCACCCCTCCACTTT. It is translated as CASSYLPGTGGSPLHF.

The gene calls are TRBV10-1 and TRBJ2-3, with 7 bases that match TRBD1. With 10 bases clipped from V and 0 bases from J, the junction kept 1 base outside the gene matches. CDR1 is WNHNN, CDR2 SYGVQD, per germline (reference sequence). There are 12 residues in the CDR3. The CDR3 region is CATGQSTDTQYF. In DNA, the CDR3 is TGCGCCACGGGACAGAGCACAGATACGCAGTATTTT.

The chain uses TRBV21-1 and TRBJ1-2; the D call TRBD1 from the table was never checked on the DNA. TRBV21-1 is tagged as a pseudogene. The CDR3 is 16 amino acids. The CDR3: CASSKRFFDRFYGYTF. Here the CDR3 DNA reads TGTGCCAGCAGCAAGAGATTTTTTGACAGGTTCTATGGCTACACCTTC.

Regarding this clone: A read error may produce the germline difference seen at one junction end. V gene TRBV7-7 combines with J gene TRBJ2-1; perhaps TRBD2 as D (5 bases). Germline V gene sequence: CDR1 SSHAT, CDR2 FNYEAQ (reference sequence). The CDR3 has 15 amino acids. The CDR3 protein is CASSLSPSQNTVQFF. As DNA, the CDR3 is TGTGCTAGCAGCTTATCTCCTAGCCAGAATACGGTGCAGTTCTTC.

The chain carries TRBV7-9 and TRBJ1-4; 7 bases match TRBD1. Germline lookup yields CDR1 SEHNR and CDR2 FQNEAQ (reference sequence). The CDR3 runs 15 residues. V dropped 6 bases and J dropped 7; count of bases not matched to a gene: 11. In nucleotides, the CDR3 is TGTGCCAGCAGTCCCGGTGAGGGGGCGGGTGAAAAACTGTTTTTT. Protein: CASSPGEGAGEKLFF.

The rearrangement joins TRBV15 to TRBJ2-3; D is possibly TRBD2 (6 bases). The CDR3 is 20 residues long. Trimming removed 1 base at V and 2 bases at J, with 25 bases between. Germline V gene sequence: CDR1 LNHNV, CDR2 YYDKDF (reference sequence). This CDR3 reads CATSRGGGAGPTPSTDTQYF. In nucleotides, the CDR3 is TGTGCCACCAGCAGAGGGGGCGGGGCGGGCCCCACCCCTTCCACAGATACGCAGTATTTT.

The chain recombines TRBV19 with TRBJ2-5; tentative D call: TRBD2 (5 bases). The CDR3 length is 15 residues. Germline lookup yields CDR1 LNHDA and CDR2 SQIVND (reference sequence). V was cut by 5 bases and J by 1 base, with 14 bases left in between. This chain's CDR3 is CASSLLTSPQETQYF. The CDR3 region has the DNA TGTGCCAGTAGTCTCCTCACTAGTCCCCAAGAGACCCAGTACTTC.

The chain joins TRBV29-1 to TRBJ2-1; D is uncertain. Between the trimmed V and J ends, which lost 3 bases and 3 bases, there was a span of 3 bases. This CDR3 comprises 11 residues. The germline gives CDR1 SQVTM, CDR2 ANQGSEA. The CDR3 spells CSVDNYNEQFF. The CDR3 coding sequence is TGCAGCGTTGACAACTACAATGAGCAGTTCTTC.

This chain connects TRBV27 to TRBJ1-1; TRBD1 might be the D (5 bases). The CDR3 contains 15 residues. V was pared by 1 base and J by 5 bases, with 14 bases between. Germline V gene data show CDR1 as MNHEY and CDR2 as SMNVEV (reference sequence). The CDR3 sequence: CASSLFGQGRTEAFF. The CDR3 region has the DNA TGTGCCAGCAGTTTATTTGGGCAGGGTAGGACTGAAGCTTTCTTT.

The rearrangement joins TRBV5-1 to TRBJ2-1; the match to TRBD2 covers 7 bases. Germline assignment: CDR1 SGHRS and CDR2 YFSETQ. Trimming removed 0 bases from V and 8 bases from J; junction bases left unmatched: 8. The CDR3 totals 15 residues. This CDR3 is CASSLVQRDRDEQFF. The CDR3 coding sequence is TGCGCCAGCAGCTTGGTCCAGCGGGATCGTGATGAGCAGTTCTTC.

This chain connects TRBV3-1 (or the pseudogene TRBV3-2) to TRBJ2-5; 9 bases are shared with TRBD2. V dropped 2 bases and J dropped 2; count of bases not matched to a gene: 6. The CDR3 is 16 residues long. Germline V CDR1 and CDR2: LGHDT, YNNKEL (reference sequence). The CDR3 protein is CASSQYGAGGQETQYF. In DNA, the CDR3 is TGTGCCAGCAGCCAATATGGAGCGGGAGGACAAGAGACCCAGTACTTC.